This entry lists 12 T cell receptor beta chains sequenced from one sample in a study of shared clonotypes between healthy human individuals. Libraries were prepared by immunoSEQ multiplex PCR; TCRdb keeps only in-frame clonotypes and omits some of them. The table has 650,000 to 700,000 clones, about 90% seen once; the top ten hold 30% to 35%. Specimen: memory CD8+ T cells from PBMCs. As for subset: CD45RO+ cells pooled with CCR7-negative TemRA cells. These receptors all stem from a man aged 18 to 29 in good health. Some clones in this sample may be carry-over from other donors' samples.

This rearrangement joins TRBV6-6 to TRBJ2-3; 8 nucleotides match TRBD2. Germline V gene sequence: CDR1 MNHNY, CDR2 SVGAGI (reference sequence). The junction had 9 bases not matched to a gene; V was cut back by 2 bases and J by 5 bases. The CDR3 extends over 16 amino acids. Here the CDR3 DNA reads TGTGCCAGCAGTTACGGGGCGGGAGGCGTGGAAGATACGCAGTATTTT. This encodes CASSYGAGGVEDTQYF.

The chain uses TRBV15 and TRBJ1-2; 8 nucleotides align to TRBD1. The germline CDR1 and CDR2 sequences are LNHNV and YYDKDF (reference sequence). The CDR3 consists of 16 residues. J was trimmed by 2 bases and V by 5 bases; bases with no gene match: 10. DNA for the CDR3: TGTGCCACCAGCCTCGGGAAAAGACAGGGGAACTATGGCTACACCTTC. It yields the protein CATSLGKRQGNYGYTF.

This sequence joins TRBV6-5 and TRBJ1-1; maybe TRBD1 (5 bases). CDR1 MNHEY and CDR2 SVGAGI come from the germline V gene. There are 14 residues in the CDR3. Trimming cost V 4 bases and J 0 bases, with 9 bases left between them. The CDR3 DNA sequence: TGTGCCAGCAGTTTACAGGCTATGAACACTGAAGCTTTCTTT. Translation gives CASSLQAMNTEAFF.

The chain recombines TRBV11-2 with TRBJ1-1, with 7 bases fitting TRBD1. Per germline, CDR1 SGHAT and CDR2 FQNNGV. The CDR3 covers 15 residues. Trimming took 1 base from V and 4 from J; bases not matched to a gene: 6. The CDR3 nucleotides are TGTGCCAGCAGCTTAGTTCAGGGGGTCGGCACTGAAGCTTTCTTT. This sequence encodes CASSLVQGVGTEAFF.

This clone was counted between two and nine times. The chain recombines TRBV5-8 with TRBJ2-3; 9 nucleotides line up with TRBD1. This CDR3 spans 15 amino acids. V shed 3 bases, J shed 2 bases, and the junction held 4 bases outside the gene matches. Per germline, CDR1 SGHTS and CDR2 YDEGEE. CDR3 bases: TGTGCCAGCAGCTCCGGGACAGGGAACACAGATACGCAGTATTTT. This encodes CASSSGTGNTDTQYF.

This clone was counted only a few times. This rearrangement joins TRBV27 to TRBJ1-1; D not certain. Between the trimmed V and J ends, which lost 9 bases and 9 bases, there was a span of 11 bases. The germline V gene encodes CDR1 MNHEY and CDR2 SMNVEV (reference sequence). This CDR3 spans 10 amino acids. DNA of the CDR3: TGTGCCAGTTTTGGGGTCAAAGCTTTCTTT. Translating gives CASFGVKAFF.

The rearrangement joins TRBV27 to TRBJ1-5, with TRBD1 matching over 7 bases. Germline CDR1 is MNHEY and CDR2 is SMNVEV (reference sequence). The V segment lost 10 bases and the J segment 3 bases; nucleotides outside the gene matches: 6. The length of the CDR3 is 13 residues. The CDR3 loop is CATSTGINQPQHF. The CDR3 region has the DNA TGTGCCACCTCGACAGGGATCAATCAGCCCCAGCATTTT.

Worth noting for this clone: Other DNA sequences of this sample code for an identical CDR3. The CDR3 DNA reads as TGTGCCAGTAGTATACTGAACACTGAAGCTTTCTTT. This encodes CASSILNTEAFF. The V call is TRBV19, the J call TRBJ1-1; D gene ambiguous. The germline CDR1 and CDR2 sequences are LNHDA and SQIVND (reference sequence). Trimming left V 2 bases short and J 0 bases short, with 1 base between. The CDR3 runs to 12 residues.

This sequence joins TRBV9 and TRBJ2-5, with TRBD2 matching 10 bases. The germline V gene encodes CDR1 SGDLS and CDR2 YYNGEE. Trimming at V came to 4 bases and at J to 3 bases, leaving 3 bases not matched to a gene. CDR3 length: 14 residues. CDR3: CASSTSGAEETQYF. CDR3 in DNA: TGTGCCAGCAGCACTAGCGGGGCCGAAGAGACCCAGTACTTC.

This clone was seen a few times. The V gene is TRBV2, the J gene TRBJ2-1; 8 nucleotides agree with TRBD2. V gave up 6 bases and J gave up 0 bases; unmatched junction bases: 10. Germline V gene lookup returns CDR1 SNHLY and CDR2 FYNNEI. The CDR3 covers 17 residues. The CDR3 bases are TGTGCCAGCAGCGACACGACTAGCGCGAGCTCCTACAATGAGCAGTTCTTC. Translating it yields CASSDTTSASSYNEQFF.

V is TRBV5-1 and J is TRBJ2-5, with 11 bases lining up with TRBD1. V trimming: 3 bases; J trimming: 4 bases; junction bases outside the gene matches: 5. The length of the CDR3 is 15 residues. Germline values: CDR1 SGHRS, CDR2 YFSETQ. The CDR3, as DNA: TGCGCCAGCAGCTCAGGACAGGGGGCTGTAGAGACCCAGTACTTC. It encodes CASSSGQGAVETQYF.

Comment on this clone: Different DNA sequences within this sample yield the same CDR3. The chain employs TRBV13 and TRBJ2-5; tentative D call: TRBD1 (6 bases). The germline CDR1 and CDR2 sequences are PRHDT and FYEKMQ (reference sequence). This CDR3 has 12 amino acids. The V and J ends lost 2 bases and 5 bases respectively, with 6 bases between them. CDR3 amino acids: CASSLRGETQYF. In DNA form, the CDR3 reads TGTGCCAGCAGCTTAAGGGGGGAGACCCAGTACTTC.